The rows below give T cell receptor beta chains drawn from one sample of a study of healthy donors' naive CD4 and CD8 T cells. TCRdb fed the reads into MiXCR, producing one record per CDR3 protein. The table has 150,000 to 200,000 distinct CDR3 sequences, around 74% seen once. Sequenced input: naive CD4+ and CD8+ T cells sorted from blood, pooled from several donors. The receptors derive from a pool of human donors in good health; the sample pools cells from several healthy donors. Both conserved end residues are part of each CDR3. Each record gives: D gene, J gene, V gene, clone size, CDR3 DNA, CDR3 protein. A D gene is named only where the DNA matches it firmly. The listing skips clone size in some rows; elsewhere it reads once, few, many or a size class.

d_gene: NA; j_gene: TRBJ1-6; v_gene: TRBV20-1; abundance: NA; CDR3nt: TGCAGTGCGCCAGCGAGCTCCTATAATTCACCCCTCCACTTT; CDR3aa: CSAPASSYNSPLHF
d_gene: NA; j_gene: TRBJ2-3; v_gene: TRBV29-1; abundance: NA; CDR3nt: TGCAGCGTAAACAGGGCTTACACAGATACGCAGTATTTT; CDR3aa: CSVNRAYTDTQYF
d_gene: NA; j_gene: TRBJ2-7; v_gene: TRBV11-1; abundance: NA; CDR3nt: TGTGCCAGCAGCGGCAGTCGGCGTACCTACGAGCAGTACTTC; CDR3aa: CASSGSRRTYEQYF
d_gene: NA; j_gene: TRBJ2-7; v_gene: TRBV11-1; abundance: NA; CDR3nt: TGTGCCAGCAGCGGAGGGGGAACTAGCTACGAGCAGTACTTC; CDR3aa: CASSGGGTSYEQYF
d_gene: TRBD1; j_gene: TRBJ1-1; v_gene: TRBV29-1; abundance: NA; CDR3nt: TGCAGCGTTCCTGGCGACAGGGACCCAGGGACTGAAGCTTTCTTT; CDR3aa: CSVPGDRDPGTEAFF
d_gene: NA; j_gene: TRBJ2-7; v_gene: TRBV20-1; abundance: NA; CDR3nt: TGCAGTGCTAGTCAGCGTCGGGCCATCTACGAGCAGTACTTC; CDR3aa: CSASQRRAIYEQYF
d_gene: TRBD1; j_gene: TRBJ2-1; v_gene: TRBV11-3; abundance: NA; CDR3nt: TGTGCCAGCAGCTTTCGGACAGGGGACTACAATGAGCAGTTCTTC; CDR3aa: CASSFRTGDYNEQFF
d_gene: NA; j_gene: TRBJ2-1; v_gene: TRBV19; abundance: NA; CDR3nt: TGTGCCAGTACCTTTGGGGTAGCCTCCTACAATGAGCAGTTCTTC; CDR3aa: CASTFGVASYNEQFF
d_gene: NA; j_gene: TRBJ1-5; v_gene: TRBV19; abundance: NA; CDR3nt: TGTGCCAGTAGTATAGGTGGTGGGAAACAGCCCCAGCATTTT; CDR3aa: CASSIGGGKQPQHF
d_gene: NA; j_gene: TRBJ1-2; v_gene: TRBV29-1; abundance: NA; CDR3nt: TGCAGCGTTGAAGATCCCTGGGAGGGCAATGGCTACACCTTC; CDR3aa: CSVEDPWEGNGYTF
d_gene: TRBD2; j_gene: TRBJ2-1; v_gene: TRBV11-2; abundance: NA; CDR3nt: TGTGCCAGCAGCTTTCGGGGGGATCGCTCCTACAATGAGCAGTTCTTC; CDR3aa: CASSFRGDRSYNEQFF
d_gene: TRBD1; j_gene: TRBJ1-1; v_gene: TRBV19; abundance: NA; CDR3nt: TGTGCCAGTAGTCTCCCGACAGGGGGCGAAGCTTTCTTT; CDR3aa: CASSLPTGGEAFF
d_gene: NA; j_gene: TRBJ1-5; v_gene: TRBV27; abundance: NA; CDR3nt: TGTGCCAGCCGCAGGGGTTACGGCAATCAGCCCCAGCATTTT; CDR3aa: CASRRGYGNQPQHF
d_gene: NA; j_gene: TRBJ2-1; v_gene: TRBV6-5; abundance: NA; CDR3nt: TGTGCCAGCAGTCCGAGCGGCTACAGCTCCTACAATGAGCAGTTCTTC; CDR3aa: CASSPSGYSSYNEQFF
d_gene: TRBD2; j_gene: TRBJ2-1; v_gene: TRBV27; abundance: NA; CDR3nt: TGTGCCAGCAGTTTATTGCCTAGCGGAGCACCAGGGAATGAGCAGTTCTTC; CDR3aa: CASSLLPSGAPGNEQFF
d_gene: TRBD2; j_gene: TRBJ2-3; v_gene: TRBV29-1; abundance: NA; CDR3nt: TGCAGCGTTCGGGGGAAGGGAGGACTAGCAGACACCACAGATACGCAGTATTTT; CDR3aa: CSVRGKGGLADTTDTQYF
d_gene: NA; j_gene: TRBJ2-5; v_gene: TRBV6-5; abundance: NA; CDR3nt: TGTGCCAGCAGTTACTCGACTTTTAGTAGGGGGCAAGAGACCCAGTACTTC; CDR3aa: CASSYSTFSRGQETQYF
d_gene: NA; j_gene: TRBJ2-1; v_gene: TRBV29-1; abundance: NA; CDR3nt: TGCAGCGTTGAGTCAGGGTTGATCGGCGATGAGCAGTTCTTC; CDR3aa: CSVESGLIGDEQFF
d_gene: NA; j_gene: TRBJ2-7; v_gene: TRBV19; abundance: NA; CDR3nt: TGTGCCAGTAGTAGAGCCACAACCTACGAGCAGTACTTC; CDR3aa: CASSRATTYEQYF
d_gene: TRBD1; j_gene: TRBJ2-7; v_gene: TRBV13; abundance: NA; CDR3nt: TGTGCCAGCAGCCCGGGACAGAGGGCCTACGAGCAGTACTTC; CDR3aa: CASSPGQRAYEQYF
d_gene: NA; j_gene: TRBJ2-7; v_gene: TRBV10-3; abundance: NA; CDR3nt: TGTGCCATCAGGGAAATATACGGGACGGGAAACGACGAGCAGTACTTC; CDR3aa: CAIREIYGTGNDEQYF
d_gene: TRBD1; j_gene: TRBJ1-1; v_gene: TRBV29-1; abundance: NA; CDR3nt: TGCAGCGCCGAGACAGGGATGAACACTGAAGCTTTCTTT; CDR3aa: CSAETGMNTEAFF
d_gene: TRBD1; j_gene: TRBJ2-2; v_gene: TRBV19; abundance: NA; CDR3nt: TGTGCCAGTAGTCCCCTCGGGACAGGCAAACGTATAAACACCGGGGAGCTGTTTTTT; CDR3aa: CASSPLGTGKRINTGELFF
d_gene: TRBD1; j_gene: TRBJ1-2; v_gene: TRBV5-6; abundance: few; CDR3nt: TGTGCCAGCAGCCCATACGACAGGGCCAACTATGGCTACACCTTC; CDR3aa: CASSPYDRANYGYTF
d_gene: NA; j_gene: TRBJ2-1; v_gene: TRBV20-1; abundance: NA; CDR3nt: TGCAGTGCTAGAACCCTGAGGAGTGAGCAGTTCTTC; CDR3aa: CSARTLRSEQFF
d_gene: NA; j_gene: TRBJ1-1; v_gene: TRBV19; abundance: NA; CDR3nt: TGTGCCAGTCTAGCCACCGCGAACACTGAAGCTTTCTTT; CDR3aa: CASLATANTEAFF
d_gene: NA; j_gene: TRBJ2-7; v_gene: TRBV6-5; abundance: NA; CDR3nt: TGTGCCAGCAGGCCCCAGGGCAATATTTTATACGAGCAGTACTTC; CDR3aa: CASRPQGNILYEQYF
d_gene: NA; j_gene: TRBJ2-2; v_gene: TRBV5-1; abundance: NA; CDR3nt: TGCGCCAGCAGCCCTCCACGGGACGGATTTAACACCGGGGAGCTGTTTTTT; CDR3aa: CASSPPRDGFNTGELFF
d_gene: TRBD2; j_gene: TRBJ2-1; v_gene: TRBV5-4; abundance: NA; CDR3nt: TGTGCCAGTACTCTCAGCCGACTAGCGGGGGACGAGCAGTTCTTC; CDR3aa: CASTLSRLAGDEQFF
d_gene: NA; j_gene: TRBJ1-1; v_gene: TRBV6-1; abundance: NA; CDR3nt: TGTGCCAGCAGGGCCAGGGAAGCTTTCTTT; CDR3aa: CASRAREAFF
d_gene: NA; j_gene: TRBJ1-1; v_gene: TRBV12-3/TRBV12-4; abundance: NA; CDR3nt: TGTGCCAGCAGAACCGACAGCGGGGTGCCTGAAGCTTTCTTT; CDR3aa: CASRTDSGVPEAFF
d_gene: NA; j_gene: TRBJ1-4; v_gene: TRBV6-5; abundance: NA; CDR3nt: TGTGCCAGCAGCGCGTCGTCGGGAGTGCTGGGAAAACTGTTTTTT; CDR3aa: CASSASSGVLGKLFF
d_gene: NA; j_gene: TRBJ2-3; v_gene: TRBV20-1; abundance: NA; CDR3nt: TGCAGTGCTAGGACTACACGTAGCACAGATACGCAGTATTTT; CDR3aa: CSARTTRSTDTQYF
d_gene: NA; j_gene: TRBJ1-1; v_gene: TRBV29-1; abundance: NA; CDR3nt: TGCAGCGTTGAGTGGCAGGGTGGAGGTCGGAGAGCTTTCTTT; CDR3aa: CSVEWQGGGRRAFF
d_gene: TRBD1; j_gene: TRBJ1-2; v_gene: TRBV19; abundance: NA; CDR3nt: TGTGCCAGTATCACTCGAGGACAGGCCTACTATGGCTACACCTTC; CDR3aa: CASITRGQAYYGYTF
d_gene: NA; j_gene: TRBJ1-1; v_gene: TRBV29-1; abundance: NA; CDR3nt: TGCAGCCACCACCCAACAGGAGTCACTGAAGCTTTCTTT; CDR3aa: CSHHPTGVTEAFF
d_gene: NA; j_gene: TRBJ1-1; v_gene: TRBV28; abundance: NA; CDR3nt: TGTGCCAGCAGCAAAATGGAATTACGGAACACTGAAGCTTTCTTT; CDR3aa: CASSKMELRNTEAFF
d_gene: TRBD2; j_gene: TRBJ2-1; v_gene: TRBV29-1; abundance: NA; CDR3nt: TGCAGCGTAGGACGTAGCGGGTCCTACAATGAGCAGTTCTTC; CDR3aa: CSVGRSGSYNEQFF
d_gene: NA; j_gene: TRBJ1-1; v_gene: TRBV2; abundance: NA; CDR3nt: TGTGCCAGATTACAGGGAGTGAACACTGAAGCTTTCTTT; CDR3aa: CARLQGVNTEAFF
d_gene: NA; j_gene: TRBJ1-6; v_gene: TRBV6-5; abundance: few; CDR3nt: TGTGCCAGCAGTTCCCTCGACCGTTTACTGAATTCACCCCTCCACTTT; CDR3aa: CASSSLDRLLNSPLHF
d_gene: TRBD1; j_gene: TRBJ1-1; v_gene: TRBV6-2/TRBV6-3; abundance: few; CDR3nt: TGTGCCAGCAGTTACTCTTATTCGACAGGGGGGTTCGCTGAAGCTTTCTTT; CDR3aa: CASSYSYSTGGFAEAFF
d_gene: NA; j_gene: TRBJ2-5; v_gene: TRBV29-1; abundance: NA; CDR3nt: TGCAGCGTTGAGGCTGGACAAGAGACCCAGTACTTC; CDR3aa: CSVEAGQETQYF
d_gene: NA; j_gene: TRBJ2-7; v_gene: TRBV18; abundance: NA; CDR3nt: TGTGCCAGCTCACCGAGGGACCCAGCCTACGAGCAGTACTTC; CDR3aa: CASSPRDPAYEQYF
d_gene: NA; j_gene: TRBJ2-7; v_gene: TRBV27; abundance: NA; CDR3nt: TGTGCCAGCAGCTCCGACAACTACGAGCAGTACTTC; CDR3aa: CASSSDNYEQYF
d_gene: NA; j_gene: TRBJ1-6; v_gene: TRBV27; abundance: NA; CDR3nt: TGTGCCACCATGGGACTCACCGATTCACCCCTCCACTTT; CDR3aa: CATMGLTDSPLHF
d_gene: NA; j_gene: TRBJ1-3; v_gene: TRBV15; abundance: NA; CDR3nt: TGTGCCACCCGTCCCGGGACTGCTGGAAACACCATATATTTT; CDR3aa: CATRPGTAGNTIYF
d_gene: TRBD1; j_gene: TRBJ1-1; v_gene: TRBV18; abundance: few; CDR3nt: TGTGCCAGCTCACATGGGACAGACACTGAAGCTTTCTTT; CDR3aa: CASSHGTDTEAFF
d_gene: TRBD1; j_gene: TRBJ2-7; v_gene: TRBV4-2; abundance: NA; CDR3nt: TGTGCCAGCAGCCAGGGGGACAGTTACGAGCAGTACTTC; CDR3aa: CASSQGDSYEQYF
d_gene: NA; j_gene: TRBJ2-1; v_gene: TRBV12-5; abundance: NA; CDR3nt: TGTGCTAGTGGTTTGGTACTAACTGAGCAGTTCTTC; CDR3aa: CASGLVLTEQFF
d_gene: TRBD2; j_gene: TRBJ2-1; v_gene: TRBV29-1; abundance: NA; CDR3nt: TGCAGCGTTGAAGATTCGAGGGCTAGCGGTACCTACAATGAGCAGTTCTTC; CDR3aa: CSVEDSRASGTYNEQFF
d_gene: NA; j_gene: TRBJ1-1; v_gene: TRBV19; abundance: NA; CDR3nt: TGTGCCAGTAGTATTCTGGGAGGGGACACTGAAGCTTTCTTT; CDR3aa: CASSILGGDTEAFF
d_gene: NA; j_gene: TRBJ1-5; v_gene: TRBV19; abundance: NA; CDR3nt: TGTGCCAGTAGCCCCAGGGGACAGCCCCAGCATTTT; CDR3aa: CASSPRGQPQHF
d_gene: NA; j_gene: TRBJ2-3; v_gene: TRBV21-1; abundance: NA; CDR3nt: TGTGCCAGCAGCCACGGAGGGGGAGGCACAGATACGCAATATTTT; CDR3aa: CASSHGGGGTDTQYF
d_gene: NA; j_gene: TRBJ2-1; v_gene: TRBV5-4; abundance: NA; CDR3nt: TGTGCCAGCAGCCCTGGGGTAGTTAGCTCCTACAATGAGCAGTTCTTC; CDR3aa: CASSPGVVSSYNEQFF
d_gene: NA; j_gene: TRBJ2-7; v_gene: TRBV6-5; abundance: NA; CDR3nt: TGTGCCAGCAGGCCCGGGACTTCTGCGGCCTACGAGCAGTACTTC; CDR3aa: CASRPGTSAAYEQYF